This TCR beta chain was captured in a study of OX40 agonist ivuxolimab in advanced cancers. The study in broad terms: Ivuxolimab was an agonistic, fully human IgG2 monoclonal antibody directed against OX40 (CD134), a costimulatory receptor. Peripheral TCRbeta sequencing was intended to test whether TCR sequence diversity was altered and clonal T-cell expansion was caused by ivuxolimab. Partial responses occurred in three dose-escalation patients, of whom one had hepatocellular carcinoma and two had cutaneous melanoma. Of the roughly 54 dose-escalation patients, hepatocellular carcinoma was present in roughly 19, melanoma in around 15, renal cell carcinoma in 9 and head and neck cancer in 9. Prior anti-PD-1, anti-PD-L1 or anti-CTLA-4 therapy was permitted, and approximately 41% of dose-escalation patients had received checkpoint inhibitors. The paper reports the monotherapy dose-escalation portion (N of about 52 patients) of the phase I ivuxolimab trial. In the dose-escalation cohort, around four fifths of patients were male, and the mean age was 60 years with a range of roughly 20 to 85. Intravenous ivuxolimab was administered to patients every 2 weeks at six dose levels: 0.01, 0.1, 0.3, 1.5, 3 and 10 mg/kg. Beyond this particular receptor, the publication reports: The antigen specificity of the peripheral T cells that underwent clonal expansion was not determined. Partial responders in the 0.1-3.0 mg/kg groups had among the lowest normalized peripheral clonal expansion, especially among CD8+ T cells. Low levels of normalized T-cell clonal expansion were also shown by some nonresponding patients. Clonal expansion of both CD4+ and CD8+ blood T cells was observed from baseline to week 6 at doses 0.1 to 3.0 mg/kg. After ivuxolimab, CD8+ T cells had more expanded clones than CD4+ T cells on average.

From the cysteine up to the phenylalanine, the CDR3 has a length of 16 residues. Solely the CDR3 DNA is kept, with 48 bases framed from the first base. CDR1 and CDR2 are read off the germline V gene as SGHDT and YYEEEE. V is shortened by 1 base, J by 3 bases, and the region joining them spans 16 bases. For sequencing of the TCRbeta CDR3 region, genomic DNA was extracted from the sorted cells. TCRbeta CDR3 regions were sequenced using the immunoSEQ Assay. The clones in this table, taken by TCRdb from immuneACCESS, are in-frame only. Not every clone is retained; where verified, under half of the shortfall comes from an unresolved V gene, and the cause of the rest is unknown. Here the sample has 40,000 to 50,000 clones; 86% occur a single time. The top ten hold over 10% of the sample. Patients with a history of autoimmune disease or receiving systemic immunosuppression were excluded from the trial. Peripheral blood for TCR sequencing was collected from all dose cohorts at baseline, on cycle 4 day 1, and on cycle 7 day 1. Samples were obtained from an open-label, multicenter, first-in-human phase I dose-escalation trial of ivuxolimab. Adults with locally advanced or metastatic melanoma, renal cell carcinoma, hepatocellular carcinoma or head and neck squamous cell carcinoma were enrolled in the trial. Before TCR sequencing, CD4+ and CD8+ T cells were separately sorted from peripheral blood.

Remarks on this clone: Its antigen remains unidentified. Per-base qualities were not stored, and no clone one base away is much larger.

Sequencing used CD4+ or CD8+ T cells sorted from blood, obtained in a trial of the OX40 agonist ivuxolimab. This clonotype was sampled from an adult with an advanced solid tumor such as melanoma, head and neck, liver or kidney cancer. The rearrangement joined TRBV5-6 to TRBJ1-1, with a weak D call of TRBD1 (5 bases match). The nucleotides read TGTGCCAGCAGCTTGTCCCAGGGTTGGAGGGACACTGAAGCTTTCTTT. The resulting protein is CASSLSQGWRDTEAFF.